This is a list of T cell receptor beta chains from one sample in a study of CD8 T cells in Susac syndrome. From the immunoSEQ multiplex PCR reads, TCRdb called clonotypes with MiXCR, one entry per CDR3 protein. Found here are approximately 150,000 distinct CDR3 sequences, roughly 92% of them singletons; the top ten hold roughly 0.098%. Material: CD4+ T cells from PBMCs. The receptors shown here come from a human donor with multiple sclerosis. CDR3s include the opening cysteine and the closing phenylalanine or tryptophan. A D gene is named only where the DNA matches it firmly. For some rows the clone size is stated as once, few or many, or as a class when expanded; others skip it.

size	J	D	V	DNA	CDR3
NA	TRBJ2-7	NA	TRBV25-1	TGTGCCAGCAGTGAATTTCAGGGGCGACCCCCCTACGAGCAGTACTTC	CASSEFQGRPPYEQYF
NA	TRBJ1-6	TRBD1	TRBV19	TGTGCCAGTAGGCAAGACAGGGGGAATTCACCCCTCCACTTT	CASRQDRGNSPLHF
NA	TRBJ2-4	TRBD1	TRBV7-2	TGTGCCAGCAGCTTAGGGGGACAGGGAGCCAAAAACATTCAGTACTTC	CASSLGGQGAKNIQYF
NA	TRBJ1-6	TRBD1	TRBV7-9	TGTGCCAGCACTCCGGGACAGGGACCCAATTCACCCCTCCACTTT	CASTPGQGPNSPLHF
NA	TRBJ1-6	TRBD1	TRBV3-1	TGTGCCAGCAGCCCAGGGACAGGGTCGGGATCACCCCTCCACTTT	CASSPGTGSGSPLHF
NA	TRBJ2-3	NA	TRBV6-1	TGTGCCAGCACCTACGGAGTGAGACCACCAATTCGCACAGATACGCAGTATTTT	CASTYGVRPPIRTDTQYF
NA	TRBJ1-5	NA	TRBV20-1	TGCAGTGCTAGTAAGGCAGCTAATCAGCCCCAGCATTTT	CSASKAANQPQHF
NA	TRBJ2-1	NA	TRBV3-1	TGTGCCAGCAGCCAAGTGGTCGGGTCAACAGAGGCGCAGTTCTTC	CASSQVVGSTEAQFF
NA	TRBJ2-1	NA	TRBV2	TGTGCCAGCAGTGAAGACAGGGACAATGAGCAGTTCTTC	CASSEDRDNEQFF
NA	TRBJ1-2	NA	TRBV30	TGTGCCTGGAGTGTCGTCAGCCAGTACTATGGCTACACCTTC	CAWSVVSQYYGYTF
NA	TRBJ1-5	TRBD1	TRBV12-3/TRBV12-4	TGTGCCAGCAGTCCAGGGACAGGGGAACAGCCCCAGCATTTT	CASSPGTGEQPQHF
NA	TRBJ1-5	NA	TRBV20-1	TGCAGTGCTAGCGTGGGGCATAGCAATCAGCCCCAGCATTTT	CSASVGHSNQPQHF
few	TRBJ1-1	NA	TRBV7-2	TGTGCCAGCAGGGAACAGGTGAACACTGAAGCTTTCTTT	CASREQVNTEAFF
NA	TRBJ2-1	TRBD2	TRBV30	TGTGCCACTCAAGGAGGGCGGGAGGGCCGATACTCCTACAATGAGCAGTTCTTC	CATQGGREGRYSYNEQFF
NA	TRBJ2-3	TRBD2	TRBV7-6	TGTGCCAGCAGCCGAGTGGCGGGAGGGAGCACAGATACGCAGTATTTT	CASSRVAGGSTDTQYF
few	TRBJ2-7	TRBD2	TRBV19	TGTGCCAGTAGTATCAAAGGGACTAGAAGGCCGCCGCAGTACTTC	CASSIKGTRRPPQYF
NA	TRBJ1-6	NA	TRBV6-5	TGTGCCAGCAGTTACTCAGGGGAAGGATACTCACCCCTCCACTTT	CASSYSGEGYSPLHF
NA	TRBJ2-4	NA	TRBV3-1	TGTGCCAGCAGCCAAGGGACATCGAACATTCAGTACTTC	CASSQGTSNIQYF
few	TRBJ2-7	NA	TRBV7-9	TGTGCCAGCAGCTTAGTGGGAGAGGCTACCGAGCAGTACTTC	CASSLVGEATEQYF
NA	TRBJ2-5	NA	TRBV29-1	TGCAGCGTTGAACAAGTGGCAGAGACCCAGTACTTC	CSVEQVAETQYF
once	TRBJ1-1	NA	TRBV10-3	TGTGCCATCATGCCAGACCCGAACACTGAAGCTTTCTTT	CAIMPDPNTEAFF
NA	TRBJ2-4	NA	TRBV5-4	TGTGCCAGCAGCTTGGACCTGGCCAAAAACATTCAGTACTTC	CASSLDLAKNIQYF
once	TRBJ1-5	NA	TRBV3-1	TGTGCCAGCAGCCAAGCTGGGCTGACAGGTAGCAATCAGCCCCAGCATTTT	CASSQAGLTGSNQPQHF
NA	TRBJ1-2	NA	TRBV2	TGTGCCAGCAGGCGGGCAGGGCGGGCCTATGGCTACACCTTC	CASRRAGRAYGYTF
few	TRBJ1-2	TRBD1	TRBV5-1	TGCGCCAGCAGCTTACCCAGGGGGCCAGAGAACTATGGCTACACCTTC	CASSLPRGPENYGYTF
NA	TRBJ2-7	TRBD2	TRBV30	TGTGCCTGGTCTAACCTGGGACTAGCGGGGGCCGAGCAGTACTTC	CAWSNLGLAGAEQYF
NA	TRBJ2-4	NA	TRBV18	TGTGCCAGCTCTTCAGAGTCGGGGATCGGTAACATTCAGTACTTC	CASSSESGIGNIQYF
NA	TRBJ2-1	NA	TRBV2	TGTGCCTCCTCACCGGGACTCACCATCAATGAGCAGTTCTTC	CASSPGLTINEQFF
NA	TRBJ2-7	NA	TRBV10-3	TGTGCCATCAGTGGCTCAGAACCAGGGGGGGTCTCCTACGAGCAGTACTTC	CAISGSEPGGVSYEQYF
few	TRBJ2-7	NA	TRBV7-2	TGTGCCAGCAGCCTGGTCCAGGGGAACCACGAGCAGTACTTC	CASSLVQGNHEQYF
NA	TRBJ2-4	TRBD2	TRBV28	TGTGCCAGCACCACTGGAGGACTAGCGGGTTCTAAGTACTTC	CASTTGGLAGSKYF
NA	TRBJ2-1	NA	TRBV9	TGTGCCAGCAGCGTCCTACTAGCAACCGAGCAGTTCTTC	CASSVLLATEQFF
few	TRBJ2-7	TRBD1	TRBV6-1	TGTGCCAGCAGCCAAAACCCGACAGGGGGGTCCTACGAGCAGTACTTC	CASSQNPTGGSYEQYF
NA	TRBJ2-3	NA	TRBV6-5	TGTGCCAGCAGTTGGAGGGAGAGGAGCACAGATACGCAGTATTTT	CASSWRERSTDTQYF
NA	TRBJ2-2	TRBD1	TRBV20-1	TGCAGTGCTCCGGCAGGGGGCGCGGCCGGGGAGCTGTTTTTT	CSAPAGGAAGELFF
NA	TRBJ1-1	NA	TRBV28	TGTGCCAGCAAAGATGTGAACACTGAAGCTTTCTTT	CASKDVNTEAFF
NA	TRBJ2-5	TRBD2	TRBV24-1	TGTGCCACCAGTGATAGCGGGGTCAGTCAAGAGACCCAGTACTTC	CATSDSGVSQETQYF
NA	TRBJ2-1	NA	TRBV28	TGTGCCAGCAGGACCTTTAGCGGGCAGGGGGGCTCCTACAATGAGCAGTTCTTC	CASRTFSGQGGSYNEQFF
NA	TRBJ1-1	TRBD1	TRBV4-1	TGCGCCAGCAGCCTACTCCCCGACAGGGTGAGGACTGAAGCTTTCTTT	CASSLLPDRVRTEAFF
NA	TRBJ1-1	TRBD1	TRBV3-1	TGTGCCAGCAGCCAAGACGGCAGGGGGCGGGAAGCTTTCTTT	CASSQDGRGREAFF
NA	TRBJ2-2	NA	TRBV27	TGTGCCAGCAGAAACTACAACACCGGGGAGCTGTTTTTT	CASRNYNTGELFF
NA	TRBJ1-5	NA	TRBV28	TGTGCCAGCAGACACTTATTAAATCAGCCCCAGCATTTT	CASRHLLNQPQHF
NA	TRBJ2-7	NA	TRBV7-2	TGTGCCAGCAGCCTAAGGACAGCGGACACCTACGAGCAGTACTTC	CASSLRTADTYEQYF
NA	TRBJ2-7	NA	TRBV6-5	TGTGCCAGCAGCTCTGGACGGACCGGCGGCGAGCAGTACTTC	CASSSGRTGGEQYF
NA	TRBJ2-4	TRBD2	TRBV15	TGTGCCACCAGCAGAGATCGGGGGGGATTAGTCAAAAACATTCAGTACTTC	CATSRDRGGLVKNIQYF
NA	TRBJ2-5	NA	TRBV5-1	TGCGCCAGCAGCAACAGGGGTGCGGGGCAAGAGACCCAGTACTTC	CASSNRGAGQETQYF
NA	TRBJ2-5	TRBD1	TRBV6-5	TGTGCCAGCAGTTACTCCCTGGACAGGGCTGGGAAGACCCAGTACTTC	CASSYSLDRAGKTQYF
NA	TRBJ2-3	NA	TRBV27	TGTGCCAGCAGTGGCCAGACAGCGACTAGCACAGATACGCAGTATTTT	CASSGQTATSTDTQYF
NA	TRBJ2-5	TRBD2	TRBV7-9	TGTGCCAGCAGCTGGGAGGGGGAGACCCAGTACTTC	CASSWEGETQYF
NA	TRBJ1-5	NA	TRBV19	TGTGCCAGTAGTATAGATCCCTATAGCAATCAGCCCCAGCATTTT	CASSIDPYSNQPQHF
NA	TRBJ1-1	NA	TRBV5-1	TGCGCCAGCAGCTCGCCGGGACCCCAGGGGAACACTGAAGCTTTCTTT	CASSSPGPQGNTEAFF
NA	TRBJ1-1	TRBD1	TRBV20-1	TGCAGTGCTAAGGCCGGGACAGGGAGCACTGAAGCTTTCTTT	CSAKAGTGSTEAFF
NA	TRBJ2-7	NA	TRBV11-2	TGTGCCAGCAGCTTAGTGCGCGTGCACGAGCAGTACTTC	CASSLVRVHEQYF
once	TRBJ2-5	NA	TRBV10-2	TGCGCCAGCAGTGGCCTGGCCGGGGCCCAGTACTTC	CASSGLAGAQYF